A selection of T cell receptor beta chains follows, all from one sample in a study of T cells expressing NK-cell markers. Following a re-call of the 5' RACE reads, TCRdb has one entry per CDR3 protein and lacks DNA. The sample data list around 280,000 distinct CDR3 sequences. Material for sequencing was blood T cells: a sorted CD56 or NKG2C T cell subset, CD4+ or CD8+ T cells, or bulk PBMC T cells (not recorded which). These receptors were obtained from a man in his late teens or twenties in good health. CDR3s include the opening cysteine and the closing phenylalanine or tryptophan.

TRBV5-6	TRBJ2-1	CASSPGTSGSDEQFF
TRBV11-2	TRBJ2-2	CASSTYSGTVTGELFF
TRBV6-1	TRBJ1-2	CASSEARGYGYTF
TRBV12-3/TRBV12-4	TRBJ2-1	CASSLGWVNEQFF
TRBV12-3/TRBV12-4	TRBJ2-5	CASSLNREGETQYF
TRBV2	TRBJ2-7	CASSGASSPYF
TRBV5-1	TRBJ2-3	CASSLVTGAGADTQYF
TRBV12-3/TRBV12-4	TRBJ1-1	CASSLGQGGVNTEAFF
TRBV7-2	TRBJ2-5	CASSLALGFNGETQYF
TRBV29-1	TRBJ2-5	CSVKGGQSLQETQYF
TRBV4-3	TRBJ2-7	CASSQGGYEQYF
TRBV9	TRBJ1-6	CASSEGTGVNSPLHF
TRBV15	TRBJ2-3	CATSREPTQRTDTQYF
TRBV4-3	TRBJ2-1	CASSRAWELSSYNEQFF
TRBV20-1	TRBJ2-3	CSKREMADTQYF
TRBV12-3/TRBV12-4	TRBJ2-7	CASSLAAGSSYEQYF
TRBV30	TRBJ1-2	CAWRGENGYTF
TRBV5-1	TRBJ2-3	CASSLDGSGRLDTQYF
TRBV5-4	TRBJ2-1	CASSAGLAGVGNEQFF
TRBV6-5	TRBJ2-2	CASSRLAGELFF
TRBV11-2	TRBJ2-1	CASSILLLGTNEQFF
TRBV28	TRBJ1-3	CASTQTAHSGNTIYF
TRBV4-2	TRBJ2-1	CASSQDWDSDNEQFF
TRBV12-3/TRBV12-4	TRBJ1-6	CASGPGTGIMSALHF
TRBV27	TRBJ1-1	CASRAWRNTEAFF
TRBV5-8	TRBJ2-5	CASSTGENQETQYF
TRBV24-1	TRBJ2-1	CATSEPGTSYNEQFF
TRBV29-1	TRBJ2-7	CSYRDNYEQYF
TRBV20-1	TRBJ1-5	CSARDQGIGSNQPQHF
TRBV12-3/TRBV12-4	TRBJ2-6	CASSLKTSGANVLTF
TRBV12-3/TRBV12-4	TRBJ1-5	CASSLGGPMGNQPQHF
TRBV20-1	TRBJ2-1	CSARTGQAGLTYNEQFF
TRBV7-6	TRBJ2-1	CASSFLGEPYNEQFF
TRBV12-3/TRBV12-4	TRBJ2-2	CASSLARTAGELFF
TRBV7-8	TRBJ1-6	CASSLVGRAIGSPLHF
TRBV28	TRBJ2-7	CASRPGTENFEQYF
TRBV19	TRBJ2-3	CASSWQVVRTDTQYF
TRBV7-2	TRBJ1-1	CASSLDVRGAEAFF
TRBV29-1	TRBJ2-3	CSVEGSGGLSSTDTQYF
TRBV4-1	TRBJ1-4	CASSTTSGVREKLFF
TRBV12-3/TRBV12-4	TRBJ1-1	CASRPRGAAKTEAFF
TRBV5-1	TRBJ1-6	CASSLETANSPLHF
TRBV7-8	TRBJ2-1	CASSLLGGRANEQFF
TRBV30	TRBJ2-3	CAWSLLFGADTQYF
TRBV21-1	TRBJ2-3	CASSKAVKSGRTDTQYF